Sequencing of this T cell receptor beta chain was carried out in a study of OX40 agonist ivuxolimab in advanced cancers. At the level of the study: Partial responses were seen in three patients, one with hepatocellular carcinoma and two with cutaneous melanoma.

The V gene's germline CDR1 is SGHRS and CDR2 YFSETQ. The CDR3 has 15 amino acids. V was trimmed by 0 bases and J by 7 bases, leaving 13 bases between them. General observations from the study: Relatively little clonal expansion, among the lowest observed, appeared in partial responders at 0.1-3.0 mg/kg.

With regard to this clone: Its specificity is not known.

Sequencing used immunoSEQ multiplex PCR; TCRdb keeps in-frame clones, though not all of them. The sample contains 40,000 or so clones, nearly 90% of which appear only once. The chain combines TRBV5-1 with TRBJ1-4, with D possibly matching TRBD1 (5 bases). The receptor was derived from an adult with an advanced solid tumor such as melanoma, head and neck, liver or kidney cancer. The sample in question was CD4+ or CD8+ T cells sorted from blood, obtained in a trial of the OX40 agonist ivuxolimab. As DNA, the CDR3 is TGCGCCAGCAGCTTGGTACCGGGACGAAGTGAAAAACTGTTTTTT. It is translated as CASSLVPGRSEKLFF.